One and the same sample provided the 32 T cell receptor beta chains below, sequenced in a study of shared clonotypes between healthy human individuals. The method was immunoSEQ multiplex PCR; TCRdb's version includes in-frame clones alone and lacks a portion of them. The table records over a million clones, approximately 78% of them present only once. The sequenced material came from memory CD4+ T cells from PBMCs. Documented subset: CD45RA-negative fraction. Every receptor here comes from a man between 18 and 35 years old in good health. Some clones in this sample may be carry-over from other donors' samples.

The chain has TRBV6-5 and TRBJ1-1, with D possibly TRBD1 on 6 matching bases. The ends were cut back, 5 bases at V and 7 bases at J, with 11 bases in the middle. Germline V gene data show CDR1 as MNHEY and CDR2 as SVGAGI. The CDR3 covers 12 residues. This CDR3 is CASSQGLGEAFF. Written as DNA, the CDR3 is TGTGCCAGCAGTCAGGGGTTGGGTGAAGCTTTCTTT.

The CDR3 DNA sequence: TGCGCCAGCAGCTTCCTCCTGATGACAGGGCAGGAAGCTTTCTTT. It codes for CASSFLLMTGQEAFF. The chain is built from TRBV5-1 and TRBJ1-1; TRBD1 matches at 7 bases. The length of the CDR3 is 15 residues. Trimming at V came to 2 bases and at J to 8 bases, leaving 12 bases not matched to a gene. Germline CDR1 and CDR2: SGHRS and YFSETQ.

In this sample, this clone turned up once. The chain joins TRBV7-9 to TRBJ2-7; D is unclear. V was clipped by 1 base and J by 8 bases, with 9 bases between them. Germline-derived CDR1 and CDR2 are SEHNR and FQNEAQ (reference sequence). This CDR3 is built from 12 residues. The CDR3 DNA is TGTGCCAGCAGCTTAGTAGAGACACAGCAGTACTTC. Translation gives CASSLVETQQYF.

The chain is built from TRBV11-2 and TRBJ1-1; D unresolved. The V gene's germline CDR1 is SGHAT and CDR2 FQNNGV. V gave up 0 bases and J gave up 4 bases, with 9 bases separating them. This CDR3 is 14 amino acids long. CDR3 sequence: CASSLEGGVTEAFF. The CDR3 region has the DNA TGTGCCAGCAGCTTAGAGGGAGGAGTCACTGAAGCTTTCTTT.

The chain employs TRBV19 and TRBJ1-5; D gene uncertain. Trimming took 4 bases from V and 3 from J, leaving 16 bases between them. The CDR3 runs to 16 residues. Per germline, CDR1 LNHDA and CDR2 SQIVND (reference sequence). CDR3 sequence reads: CASSKADGASNQPQHF. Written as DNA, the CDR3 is TGTGCCAGTAGTAAGGCAGATGGAGCTTCCAATCAGCCCCAGCATTTT.

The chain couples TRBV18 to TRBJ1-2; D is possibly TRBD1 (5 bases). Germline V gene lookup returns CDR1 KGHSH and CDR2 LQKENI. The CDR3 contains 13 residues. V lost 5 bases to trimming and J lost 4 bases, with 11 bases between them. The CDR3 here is CASSKGDSYGYTF. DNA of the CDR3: TGTGCCAGCTCAAAAGGGGATTCCTATGGCTACACCTTC.

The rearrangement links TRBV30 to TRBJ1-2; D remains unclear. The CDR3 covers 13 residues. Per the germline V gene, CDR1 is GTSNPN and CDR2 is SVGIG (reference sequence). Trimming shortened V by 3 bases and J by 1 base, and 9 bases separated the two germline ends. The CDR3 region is CAWSTQFNYGYTF. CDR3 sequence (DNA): TGTGCCTGGAGCACCCAATTTAACTATGGCTACACCTTC.

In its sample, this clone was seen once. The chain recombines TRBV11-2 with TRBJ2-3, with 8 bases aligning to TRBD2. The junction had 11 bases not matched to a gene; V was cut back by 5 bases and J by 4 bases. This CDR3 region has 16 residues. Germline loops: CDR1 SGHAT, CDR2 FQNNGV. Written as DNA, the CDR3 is TGTGCCAGCAGCCCGTTAGCGGGGACATGGGCAGATACGCAGTATTTT. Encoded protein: CASSPLAGTWADTQYF.

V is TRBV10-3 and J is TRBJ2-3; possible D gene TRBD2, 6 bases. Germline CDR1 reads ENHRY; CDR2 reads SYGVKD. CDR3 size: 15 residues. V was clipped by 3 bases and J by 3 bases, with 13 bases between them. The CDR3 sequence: CAISEGGVGTDTQYF. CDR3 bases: TGTGCCATCAGTGAAGGCGGGGTAGGGACAGATACGCAGTATTTT.

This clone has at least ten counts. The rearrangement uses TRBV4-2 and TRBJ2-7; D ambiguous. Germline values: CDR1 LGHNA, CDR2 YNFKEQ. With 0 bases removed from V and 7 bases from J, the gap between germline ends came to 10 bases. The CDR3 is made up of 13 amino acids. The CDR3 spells CASSQDQEREQYF. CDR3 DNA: TGTGCCAGCAGCCAAGATCAGGAGCGAGAGCAGTACTTC.

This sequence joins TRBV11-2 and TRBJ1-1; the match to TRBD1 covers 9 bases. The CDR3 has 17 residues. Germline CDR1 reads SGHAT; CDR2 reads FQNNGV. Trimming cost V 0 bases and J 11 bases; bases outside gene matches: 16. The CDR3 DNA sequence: TGTGCCAGCAGCTTAGACCCCCCCCCAACGACAGGGGGGGATGCTTTCTTT. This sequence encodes CASSLDPPPTTGGDAFF.

The CDR3 DNA is TGTGCCAGCTCACCACAAACTGGGCCCAATGAGCAGTTCTTC. This encodes CASSPQTGPNEQFF. The chain combines TRBV18 with TRBJ2-1; D unresolved. The germline V gene encodes CDR1 KGHSH and CDR2 LQKENI. The CDR3 runs 14 residues. Trimming pared 1 base from V and 6 bases from J, leaving 10 bases between.

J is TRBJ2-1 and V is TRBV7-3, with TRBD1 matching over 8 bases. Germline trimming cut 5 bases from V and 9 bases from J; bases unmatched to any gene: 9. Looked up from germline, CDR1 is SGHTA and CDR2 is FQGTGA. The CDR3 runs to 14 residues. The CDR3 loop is CASSTTWDRSEQFF. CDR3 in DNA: TGTGCCAGCAGCACGACCTGGGACAGGAGTGAGCAGTTCTTC.

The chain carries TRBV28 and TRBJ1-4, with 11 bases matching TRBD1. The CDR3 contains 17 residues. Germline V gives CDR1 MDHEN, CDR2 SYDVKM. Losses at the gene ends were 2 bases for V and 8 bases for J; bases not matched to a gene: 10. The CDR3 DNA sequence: TGTGCCAGCAGTTTACGGACAGGGGGCGTTTATTGGGAAAAACTGTTTTTT. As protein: CASSLRTGGVYWEKLFF.

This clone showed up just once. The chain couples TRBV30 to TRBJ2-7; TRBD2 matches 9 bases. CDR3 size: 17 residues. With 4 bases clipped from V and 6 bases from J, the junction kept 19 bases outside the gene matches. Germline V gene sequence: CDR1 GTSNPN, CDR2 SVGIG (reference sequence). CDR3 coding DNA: TGTGCCTGGATTCTACGTATAGCGGGAGCCCTCATCCCCGAGCAGTACTTC. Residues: CAWILRIAGALIPEQYF.

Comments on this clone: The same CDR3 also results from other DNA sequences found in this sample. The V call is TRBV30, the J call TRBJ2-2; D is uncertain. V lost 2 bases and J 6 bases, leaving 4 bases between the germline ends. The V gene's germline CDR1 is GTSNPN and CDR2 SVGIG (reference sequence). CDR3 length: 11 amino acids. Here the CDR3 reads CAWSPAGELFF. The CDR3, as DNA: TGTGCCTGGAGTCCAGCCGGGGAGCTGTTTTTT.

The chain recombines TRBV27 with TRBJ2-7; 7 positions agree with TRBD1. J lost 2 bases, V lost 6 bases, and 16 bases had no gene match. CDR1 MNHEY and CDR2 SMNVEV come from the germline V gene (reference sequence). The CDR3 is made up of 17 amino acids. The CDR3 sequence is CASSPRPGGTPPYEQYF. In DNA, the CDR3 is TGTGCCAGCAGCCCCAGACCAGGGGGTACCCCCCCCTACGAGCAGTACTTC.

In DNA form, the CDR3 reads TGTGCTAGTGGTTTGGTACTGGCCGGGGTCACCGGGGAGCTGTTTTTT. Its protein is CASGLVLAGVTGELFF. V gene TRBV12-5 combines with J gene TRBJ1-3, with D maybe TRBD2 (5 bases). The J call may not be correct, given that the DNA end is closer to TRBJ2-2. The CDR3 length is 16 residues. CDR1 is LGHNT and CDR2 is FRNRAP in the germline V gene.

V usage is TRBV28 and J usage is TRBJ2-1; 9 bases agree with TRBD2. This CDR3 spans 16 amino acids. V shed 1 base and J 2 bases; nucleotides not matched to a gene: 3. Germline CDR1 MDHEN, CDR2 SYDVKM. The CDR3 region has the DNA TGTGCCAGCAGTTTATCGGGACTAGCAGCCTACAATGAGCAGTTCTTC. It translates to CASSLSGLAAYNEQFF.

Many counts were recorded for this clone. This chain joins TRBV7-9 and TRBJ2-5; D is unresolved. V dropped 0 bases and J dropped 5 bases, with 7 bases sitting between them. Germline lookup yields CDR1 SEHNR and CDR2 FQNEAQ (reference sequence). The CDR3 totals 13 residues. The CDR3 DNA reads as TGTGCCAGCAGCTTAGCGGGCACCGAGACCCAGTACTTC. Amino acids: CASSLAGTETQYF.

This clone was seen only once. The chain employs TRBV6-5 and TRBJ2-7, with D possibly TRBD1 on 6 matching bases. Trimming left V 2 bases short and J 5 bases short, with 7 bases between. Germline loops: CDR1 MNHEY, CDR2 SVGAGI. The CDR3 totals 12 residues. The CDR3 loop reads CASSYRGNEQYF. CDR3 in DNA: TGTGCCAGCAGTTACAGGGGGAACGAGCAGTACTTC.

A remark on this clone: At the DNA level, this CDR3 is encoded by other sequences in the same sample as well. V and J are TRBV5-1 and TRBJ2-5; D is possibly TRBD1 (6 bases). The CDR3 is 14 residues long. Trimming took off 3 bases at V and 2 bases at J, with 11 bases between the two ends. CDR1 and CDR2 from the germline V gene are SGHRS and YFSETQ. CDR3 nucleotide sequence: TGCGCCAGCAGCTCGGGACAAGTACAAGAGACCCAGTACTTC. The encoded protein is CASSSGQVQETQYF.

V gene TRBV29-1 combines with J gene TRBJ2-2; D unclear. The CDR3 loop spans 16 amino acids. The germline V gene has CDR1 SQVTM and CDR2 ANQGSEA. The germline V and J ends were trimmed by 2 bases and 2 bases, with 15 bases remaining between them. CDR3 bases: TGCAGCGTTGAAACTGGGCAGAGCATCAACACCGGGGAGCTGTTTTTT. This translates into CSVETGQSINTGELFF.

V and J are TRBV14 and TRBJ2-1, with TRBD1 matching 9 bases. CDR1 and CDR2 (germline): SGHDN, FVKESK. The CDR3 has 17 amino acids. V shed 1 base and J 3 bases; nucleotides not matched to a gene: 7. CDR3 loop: CASSQVRTGVNYNEQFF. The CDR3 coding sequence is TGTGCCAGCAGCCAAGTCAGGACAGGGGTAAACTACAATGAGCAGTTCTTC.

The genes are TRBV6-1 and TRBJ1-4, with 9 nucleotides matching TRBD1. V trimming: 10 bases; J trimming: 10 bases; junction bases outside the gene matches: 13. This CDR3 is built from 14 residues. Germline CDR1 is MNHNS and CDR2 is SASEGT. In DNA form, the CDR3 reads TGTGCCACATTAGTCCGGGACAGGGAGGGAAAACTGTTTTTT. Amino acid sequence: CATLVRDREGKLFF.

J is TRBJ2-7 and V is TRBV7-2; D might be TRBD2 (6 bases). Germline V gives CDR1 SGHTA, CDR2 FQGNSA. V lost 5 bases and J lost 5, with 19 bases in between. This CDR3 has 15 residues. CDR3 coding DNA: TGTGCCAGCAGCCGGGGGTTTGGGGACGGAGACGAGCAGTACTTC. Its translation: CASSRGFGDGDEQYF.

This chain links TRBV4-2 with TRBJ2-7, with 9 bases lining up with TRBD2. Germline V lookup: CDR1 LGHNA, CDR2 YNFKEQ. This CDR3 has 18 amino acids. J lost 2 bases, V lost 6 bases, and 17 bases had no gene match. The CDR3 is CASSRSSGTTFSAYEQYF. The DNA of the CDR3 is TGTGCCAGCAGTCGATCTAGCGGGACCACGTTTAGCGCCTACGAGCAGTACTTC.

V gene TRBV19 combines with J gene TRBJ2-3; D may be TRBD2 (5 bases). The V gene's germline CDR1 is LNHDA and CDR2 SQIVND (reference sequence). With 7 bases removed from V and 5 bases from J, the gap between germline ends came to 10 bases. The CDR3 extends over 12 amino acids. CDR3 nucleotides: TGTGCCAGTACTTCACTAGGAGATACGCAGTATTTT. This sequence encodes CASTSLGDTQYF.

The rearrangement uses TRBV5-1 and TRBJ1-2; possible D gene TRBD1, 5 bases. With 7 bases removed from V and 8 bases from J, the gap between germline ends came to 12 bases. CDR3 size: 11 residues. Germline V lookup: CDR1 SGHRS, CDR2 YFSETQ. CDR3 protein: CASRGGDGYTF. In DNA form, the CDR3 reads TGCGCCAGCCGTGGGGGTGACGGCTACACCTTC.

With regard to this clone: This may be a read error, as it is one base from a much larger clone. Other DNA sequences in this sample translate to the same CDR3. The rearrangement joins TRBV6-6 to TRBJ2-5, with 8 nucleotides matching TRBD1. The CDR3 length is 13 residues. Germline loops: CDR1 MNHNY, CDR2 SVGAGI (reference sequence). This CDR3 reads CASGTGTGETQYF. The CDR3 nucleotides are TGCGCCAGCGGCACCGGGACAGGAGAGACCCAGTACTTC.

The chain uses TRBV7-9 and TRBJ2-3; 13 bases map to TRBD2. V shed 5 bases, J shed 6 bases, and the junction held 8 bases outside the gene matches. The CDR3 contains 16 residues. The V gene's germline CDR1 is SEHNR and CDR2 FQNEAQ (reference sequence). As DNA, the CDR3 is TGTGCCAGCAGCCCCGGACTAGCGGGAGCGGGCGATACGCAGTATTTT. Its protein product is CASSPGLAGAGDTQYF.

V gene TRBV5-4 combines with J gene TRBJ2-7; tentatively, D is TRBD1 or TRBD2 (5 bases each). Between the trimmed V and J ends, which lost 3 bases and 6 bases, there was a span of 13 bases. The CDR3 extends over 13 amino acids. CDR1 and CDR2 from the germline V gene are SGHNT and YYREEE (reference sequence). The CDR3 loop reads CASSSGQGGEQYF. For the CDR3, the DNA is TGTGCCAGCAGCTCGGGGCAGGGTGGCGAGCAGTACTTC.